This T cell receptor (beta chain) was observed in a study of identical twins. Study findings and constraints: Rather than following the same donors, the conclusions depended on cross-sectional statistical analysis.

MiXCR, applied by TCRdb to the 5' RACE reads, yields one record per CDR3 protein. The table has approximately 1.8 million distinct CDR3 sequences, 32% seen once. This clonotype was seen a handful of times. Antigen: not known. V was cut by 5 bases and J by 0 bases, with 20 bases left in between. Germline-derived CDR1 and CDR2 are DFQATT and SNEGSKA (reference sequence). The CDR3 runs to 17 residues. The sample taken for sequencing was cord blood. V gene TRBV20-1 combines with J gene TRBJ1-5; perhaps TRBD1 as D (6 bases). The origin of this receptor is a newborn girl in good health. In DNA, the CDR3 is TGCAGTGCTCGACATACTCGGGGGCCCTATAGCAATCAGCCCCAGCATTTT. Its translation: CSARHTRGPYSNQPQHF.